Following are 8 T cell receptor beta chains from one sample sequenced in a study of shared clonotypes between healthy human individuals. Assay: immunoSEQ multiplex PCR; the TCRdb copy retains only in-frame clones and omits some. The table lists about 1.1 million clones, 75% to 85% of them singletons. Sequenced sample: memory CD4+ T cells from PBMCs. As for subset: CD45RA-negative fraction. All receptors derive from a young man in good health. Some clones in this sample may be carry-over from other donors' samples.

This clone was detected only once. The CDR3 DNA follows: TGTGCCAGCAGCGGTGGTTATGGAAGCAATCAGCCCCAGCATTTT. It is translated as CASSGGYGSNQPQHF. V is TRBV9 and J is TRBJ1-5; D is undetermined. Germline V gives CDR1 SGDLS, CDR2 YYNGEE. This CDR3 is 15 amino acids long. Trimming stripped 3 bases from V and 1 base from J, with 11 bases between.

This clone was counted between two and nine times. This chain joins TRBV4-2 and TRBJ1-1; D is ambiguous. Germline values: CDR1 LGHNA, CDR2 YNFKEQ. Trimming stripped 4 bases from V and 4 bases from J, with 13 bases between. This CDR3 has 14 residues. The CDR3 protein is CASSLYDRGTEAFF. The CDR3 coding sequence is TGTGCCAGCAGCCTCTATGATCGGGGCACTGAAGCTTTCTTT.

This clone was detected only a few times. This likely reflects a read error, since a far larger clone is one base away. The sample carries other DNA sequences with the same CDR3. This chain connects TRBV7-6 to TRBJ1-3; D is ambiguous. Germline values: CDR1 SGHVS, CDR2 FNYEAQ. V lost 0 bases and J lost 4, with 1 base in between. The CDR3 has 12 residues. As DNA, the CDR3 is TGTGCCAGCAGCTTAGCCGGAAACACCATATATTTT. Protein product: CASSLAGNTIYF.

This clone was seen many times. The chain uses TRBV6-1 and TRBJ1-1; no reliable D call. Germline V gene sequence: CDR1 MNHNS, CDR2 SASEGT. Trimming took off 5 bases at V and 10 bases at J, with 14 bases between the two ends. The CDR3 extends over 12 amino acids. CDR3 sequence reads: CASSMGRTLAFF. CDR3 DNA: TGTGCCAGCAGTATGGGCAGAACCCTAGCTTTCTTT.

J is TRBJ1-1 and V is TRBV28; the D gene is possibly TRBD1 (6 bases). The CDR3 is 15 residues long. Looked up from germline, CDR1 is MDHEN and CDR2 is SYDVKM. Trimming removed 9 bases from V and 0 bases from J, with 17 bases in between. DNA for the CDR3: TGTGCCAGTTTAGGGGGAGGGGCTCTGAACACTGAAGCTTTCTTT. Amino acids: CASLGGGALNTEAFF.

This sequence joins TRBV5-1 and TRBJ2-7; TRBD2 matches 8 bases. This CDR3 region has 14 residues. The junction had 7 bases not matched to a gene; V was cut back by 6 bases and J by 2 bases. Looked up from germline, CDR1 is SGHRS and CDR2 is YFSETQ. CDR3 DNA sequence: TGCGCCAGCACCCCTCGGGGGGGCACCTACGAGCAGTACTTC. Translating gives CASTPRGGTYEQYF.

The table lists this clone with a few counts. The chain couples TRBV30 to TRBJ2-2; perhaps D is TRBD1 or TRBD2 (7 bases each). CDR3 size: 14 residues. The germline CDR1 and CDR2 sequences are GTSNPN and SVGIG (reference sequence). Between the trimmed V and J ends, which lost 3 bases and 6 bases, there was a span of 14 bases. CDR3 loop: CAWRGQAGAGELFF. CDR3 bases: TGTGCCTGGAGAGGACAGGCGGGGGCCGGGGAGCTGTTTTTT.

This clone has a single count. The J gene is TRBJ1-5, the V gene TRBV23-1; D is perhaps TRBD1 (6 bases). TRBV23-1 is recorded as an ORF, its role being uncertain. The CDR3 has 17 residues. The V end lost 2 bases, the J end lost 0 bases, and 14 bases lay between the germline ends. The CDR3 loop is CASSQDRTKYSNQPQHF. CDR3 coding DNA: TGCGCCAGCAGTCAAGACAGGACAAAGTATAGCAATCAGCCCCAGCATTTT.